These T cell receptor beta chains were read from a single sample in a study of cytomegalovirus exposure and HLA in healthy donors. Here immunoSEQ multiplex PCR was the method, and the copy in TCRdb shows in-frame clones only, minus some. The sample has fewer than 150,000 clones, approximately 80% seen once. Source material: PBMCs. The receptors here all came from a male donor in good health and CMV-seronegative. Each CDR3 is given with its conserved first and last residue. A D gene is named only where the DNA matches it firmly. Rows may omit the clone size; those that give it use once, few, many or a size class.

clone_size,j_call,v_call,d_call,cdr3_nt,cdr3_aa
-,TRBJ1-4,TRBV29-1,-,TGCAGCGTGCAGGGAACTCGGAATTCAAAACTGTTTTTT,CSVQGTRNSKLFF
-,TRBJ2-5,TRBV5-4,TRBD2,TGTGCCAGCAGCCCAGACTTGGGCGGGGGGTCCCAGTACTTC,CASSPDLGGGSQYF
-,TRBJ1-2,TRBV27,TRBD1,TGTGCCAGTAAGGGACAGGAGAACTATGGCTACACCTTC,CASKGQENYGYTF
-,TRBJ2-7,TRBV5-6,TRBD1,TGTGCCAGCAGCTTTGCGACAGGGGACGAGCAGTACTTC,CASSFATGDEQYF
-,TRBJ2-3,TRBV28,TRBD2,TGTGCCAGCAGTTTCCCCTGGACTAGCGGGGGGGGGCCTAGCACAGATACGCAGTATTTT,CASSFPWTSGGGPSTDTQYF
-,TRBJ2-3,TRBV5-4,-,TGTGCCAGCAGCTTTTTCGGGAGTGGGACAGATACGCAGTATTTT,CASSFFGSGTDTQYF
-,TRBJ1-2,TRBV29-1,TRBD1,TGCAGCGTTGAAGGGCAGGGGGCGTATGGCTACACCTTC,CSVEGQGAYGYTF
-,TRBJ1-1,TRBV5-6,-,TGTGCCAGCACCCTTTGGGGGGTCACTGAAGCTTTCTTT,CASTLWGVTEAFF
once,TRBJ2-7,TRBV28,TRBD1,TGTGCCAGCAGCACCCGACAGGGAAGTCGCGAGCAGTACTTC,CASSTRQGSREQYF
-,TRBJ2-5,TRBV7-2,TRBD2,TGTGCCAGCAGCTTAGTTCTAGCGGGGGGGTGGCATGGTGAGACCCAGTACTTC,CASSLVLAGGWHGETQYF
few,TRBJ1-2,TRBV7-2,-,TGTGCCAGCAGCTTCCGCGTGGGGGGGAGGGATGGCTACACCTTC,CASSFRVGGRDGYTF
-,TRBJ2-7,TRBV5-6,-,TGTGCCAGCAGCTTGTCGGGGGAGCTCTACGAGCAGTACTTC,CASSLSGELYEQYF
-,TRBJ1-3,TRBV7-2,-,TGTGCCAGCAGCTTAGAACGAGTAGGGGCAAACACCATATATTTT,CASSLERVGANTIYF
-,TRBJ2-3,TRBV11-2,TRBD2,TGTGCCAGCAGTTTCAGGGACTATAGCACAGATACGCAGTATTTT,CASSFRDYSTDTQYF
few,TRBJ1-3,TRBV6-1,-,TGTGCCAGCAGGTCCCAGAGGAATGGAAACACCATATATTTT,CASRSQRNGNTIYF
few,TRBJ2-7,TRBV7-9,-,TGTGCCAGCAGTCGAGGGGGGGACGAGCAGTACTTC,CASSRGGDEQYF
-,TRBJ2-1,TRBV10-3,TRBD2,TGTGCCATCAGTGGACTAGCGGGGGGTCTCAGCTCCTACAATGAGCAGTTCTTC,CAISGLAGGLSSYNEQFF
-,TRBJ1-1,TRBV28,TRBD1,TGTGCCAGCAGTTTAAGAATTCTTGGGACAGCAGAAGCTTTCTTT,CASSLRILGTAEAFF
-,TRBJ1-4,TRBV2,-,TGTGCCAGCAGGACTAACGAGGCTTATAATGAAAAACTGTTTTTT,CASRTNEAYNEKLFF
-,TRBJ1-2,TRBV7-8,-,TGTGCCAGCAGCTTAGCCATGTGGGCCAGGGCAAATACCGTCTATGGCTACACCTTC,CASSLAMWARANTVYGYTF
-,TRBJ2-1,TRBV9,TRBD2,TGTGCCAGCAGCGTAGAGGTCGGGAGGGATGAGCAGTTCTTC,CASSVEVGRDEQFF
-,TRBJ2-1,TRBV7-6,-,TGTGCCAGCAGCTTACAGGAAACAAATGAGCAGTTCTTC,CASSLQETNEQFF
once,TRBJ1-6,TRBV27,-,TGTGCCAGCAGTTTACGGGGGTACCGGTCCTATAATTCACCCCTCCACTTT,CASSLRGYRSYNSPLHF
once,TRBJ1-2,TRBV4-1,-,TGCGCCAGCAGCCATCCCCCCAGTAACTATGGCTACACCTTC,CASSHPPSNYGYTF
-,TRBJ2-7,TRBV6-5,-,TGTGCCAGCAGCCACGGGGGAAGCGCTCGAGAGCAGTACTTC,CASSHGGSAREQYF
-,TRBJ1-2,TRBV4-3,-,TGCGCCAGCAGCCAAGATGGGGGGGCAGGGGTGCGCTATGGCTACACCTTC,CASSQDGGAGVRYGYTF
-,TRBJ1-2,TRBV5-4,-,TGTGCCAGCAGCTTTTCGGAGGGTACTCACTATGGCTACACCTTC,CASSFSEGTHYGYTF
few,TRBJ1-6,TRBV2,-,TGTGCCAGCAACCCGGGGGGGTTCGGGGAGTCACCCCTCCACTTT,CASNPGGFGESPLHF
once,TRBJ2-1,TRBV7-8,TRBD2,TGTGCCAGCAGGGTTACCCCCGGACTAGCGGGGGCCTCGAGCTCCTACAATGAGCAGTTCTTC,CASRVTPGLAGASSSYNEQFF
-,TRBJ2-3,TRBV4-3,-,TGCGCCAGCAGCCAACTAGGGACTAGCACAGATACGCAGTATTTT,CASSQLGTSTDTQYF
-,TRBJ1-6,TRBV27,TRBD1,TGTGCCAGCAGTTTAGGCAGGGGGTGGAATTCACCCCTCCACTTT,CASSLGRGWNSPLHF
-,TRBJ1-1,TRBV2,-,TGTGCCAGCGACAGGCGAACGGACACTGAAGCTTTCTTT,CASDRRTDTEAFF
-,TRBJ2-3,TRBV5-1,TRBD2,TGCGCCAGCAGCTTGCCCCTTCTGGGAGGGGCTACGCAGTATTTT,CASSLPLLGGATQYF
-,TRBJ2-7,TRBV25-1,TRBD1,TGTGCCAGCAGTGAATCCGACAGGGTCGAGCAGTACTTC,CASSESDRVEQYF
-,TRBJ1-6,TRBV7-2,TRBD1,TGTGCCAGCAGCTTGGTAGACAGGGGATTTTCACCCCTCCACTTT,CASSLVDRGFSPLHF
-,TRBJ2-3,TRBV25-1,-,TGTGCCAGCATGGGGGCCGCCACAGATACGCAGTATTTT,CASMGAATDTQYF
-,TRBJ1-6,TRBV9,-,TGTGCCAGCAGCGCGTCGACAGGAGGTTCACCCCTCCACTTT,CASSASTGGSPLHF
-,TRBJ1-1,TRBV7-9,-,TGTGCCAGCAGCTTTTCACAGCTTCGGACTGAAGCTTTCTTT,CASSFSQLRTEAFF
-,TRBJ2-6,TRBV18,-,TGTGCCAGCTCATGGTCCGCGCCGTTCGCCTCTGGGGCCAACGTCCTGACTTTC,CASSWSAPFASGANVLTF
once,TRBJ2-7,TRBV7-8,-,TGTGCCAGCAGCCAAGCAGGACTCCCCTCGGGCGAGCAGTACTTC,CASSQAGLPSGEQYF
few,TRBJ1-1,TRBV6-5,-,TGTGCCAGCAGTTACTCTACAGCTAACACTGAAGCTTTCTTT,CASSYSTANTEAFF
-,TRBJ2-6,TRBV2,-,TGTGCCAGCAAGGCCTCTGGGGCCAACGTCCCGACTTTC,CASKASGANVPTF
-,TRBJ1-5,TRBV19,TRBD1,TGTGCCAGTAGTATACTTGGGACAGTCAATCAGCCCCAGCATTTT,CASSILGTVNQPQHF
-,TRBJ1-1,TRBV10-3,-,TGTGCCATCAGGGCACAGGAAAACACTGAAGCTTTCTTT,CAIRAQENTEAFF
-,TRBJ1-4,TRBV29-1,-,TGCAGCGTTGAAGAGGGGGGGAATGAAAAACTGTTTTTT,CSVEEGGNEKLFF
-,TRBJ2-7,TRBV30,TRBD1,TGTGCCTGGAGATCCAAGACGGGACAGGGAGGATACGAGCAGTACTTC,CAWRSKTGQGGYEQYF
-,TRBJ1-1,TRBV5-4,-,TGTGCCAGCAGCTCTCGGGGGGATAACACTGAAGCTTTCTTT,CASSSRGDNTEAFF
few,TRBJ2-1,TRBV30,-,TGTGCCTGGAGCGCCTGGGGCGGCTACAATGAGCAGTTCTTC,CAWSAWGGYNEQFF
-,TRBJ2-1,TRBV4-1,-,TGCGCCAGCAGCCAATCCCTGACTAGGGGTCCCTACAATGAGCAGTTCTTC,CASSQSLTRGPYNEQFF
-,TRBJ1-5,TRBV27,-,TGTGCCAGCAGCCGGTGGAGCAATCAGCCCCAGCATTTT,CASSRWSNQPQHF
-,TRBJ2-3,TRBV19,TRBD2,TGTGCCAGTAGTATAGATAGCGGGATCACAGATACGCAGTATTTT,CASSIDSGITDTQYF
-,TRBJ1-5,TRBV27,-,TGTGCCAGCAGCTCCGTCCTTAGCAATCAGCCCCAGCATTTT,CASSSVLSNQPQHF
-,TRBJ2-7,TRBV5-4,-,TGTGCCAGCAGCCCACTGGGCGGGCGCGAGCAGTACTTC,CASSPLGGREQYF
few,TRBJ2-1,TRBV28,-,TGTGCCAGCAGTCCCACGGGGGTCCGCTCCTACAATGAGCAGTTCTTC,CASSPTGVRSYNEQFF
-,TRBJ2-3,TRBV7-2,TRBD2,TGTGCCAGCAGCAGGGGACTAGCGCAGGGTACGCAGTATTTT,CASSRGLAQGTQYF
-,TRBJ2-5,TRBV5-6,TRBD1,TGTGCCAGCAGCTATGGACAGGGTCAGTGGGAGACCCAGTACTTC,CASSYGQGQWETQYF
-,TRBJ2-3,TRBV5-1,TRBD1,TGCGCCAGCAGCTCCCGGGACAGTAATTCAGATACGCAGTATTTT,CASSSRDSNSDTQYF
-,TRBJ1-1,TRBV19,-,TGTGCCAGTAGTATAGAGGCGGATTACACTGAAGCTTTCTTT,CASSIEADYTEAFF